The 7 T cell receptor beta chains listed next were all sequenced from one sample in a study of T-cell memory formation after mild COVID-19. TCRdb re-called the 5' RACE reads with MiXCR, one entry per CDR3 protein. The sample consists of some 330,000 distinct CDR3 sequences, approximately 21% of them appearing once. The sequencing sample was made of PBMCs or a T cell subset sorted from them (not recorded which). The receptors derive from an adult woman who had mild COVID-19 (a few samples of this study predate the infection). Cell type and time point are not known.

There are many counts of this clonotype. V and J are TRBV5-1 and TRBJ2-7, with D perhaps being TRBD1 or TRBD2 (5 bases each). V was cut by 3 bases and J by 4 bases, with 20 bases left in between. From germline, CDR1 is SGHRS and CDR2 YFSETQ. The CDR3 is 16 residues long. DNA for the CDR3: TGCGCCAGCAGCTGGTCAAGGGACGAACGGAGGTACGAGCAGTACTTC. Its protein is CASSWSRDERRYEQYF.

The chain combines TRBV5-6 with TRBJ2-7; no reliable D call. There are 12 residues in the CDR3. Germline V gives CDR1 SGHDT, CDR2 YYEEEE. The V gene lost 1 base and the J gene lost 1 base, with 3 bases spanning the gap. DNA for the CDR3: TGTGCCAGCAGCTTGCAGTCCTACGAGCAGTACTTC. Translating it yields CASSLQSYEQYF.

This clonotype was seen ten or more times. The rearrangement links TRBV15 to TRBJ2-3; D remains ambiguous. Germline CDR1 is LNHNV and CDR2 is YYDKDF (reference sequence). The CDR3 consists of 15 residues. The germline V and J ends were trimmed by 0 bases and 3 bases, with 10 bases remaining between them. CDR3 protein: CATSRDPGKTDTQYF. DNA of the CDR3: TGTGCCACCAGCAGAGATCCCGGTAAAACAGATACGCAGTATTTT.

The chain couples TRBV6-5 to TRBJ2-1, with D perhaps TRBD1 (6 bases). This CDR3 region has 16 residues. The V end was cut by 0 bases, the J end by 6 bases, with 15 bases between. Looked up from germline, CDR1 is MNHEY and CDR2 is SVGAGI. The DNA of the CDR3 is TGTGCCAGCAGTTACTCTCCAGGGGCTGGGCTCAATGAGCAGTTCTTC. Translated: CASSYSPGAGLNEQFF.

This clonotype was detected only once. A much bigger clone sits one base away, suggesting this may be a read error. The chain links TRBV30 to TRBJ2-7, with D possibly TRBD1 on 6 matching bases. V lost 8 bases to trimming and J lost 1 base, with 18 bases between them. The CDR3 has 14 residues. CDR1 is GTSNPN, CDR2 SVGIG, per germline (reference sequence). The CDR3 DNA is TGTGCCGGGAATCAGGGGACGGTATCCTACGAGCAGTACTTC. The encoded protein is CAGNQGTVSYEQYF. The full variable domain, completed using reference TRBV30 and TRBJ2-7, is SQTIHQWPATLVQPVGSPLSLECTVEGTSNPNLYWYRQAAGRGLQLLFYSVGIGQISSEVPQNLSASRPQDRQFILSSKKLLLSDSGFYLCAGNQGTVSYEQYFGPGTRLTVT.

In this sample, this clonotype turned up many times. This chain joins TRBV15 and TRBJ2-1, with D perhaps given as TRBD1 or TRBD2 (5 bases each). This CDR3 has 15 amino acids. CDR1 and CDR2 (germline): LNHNV, YYDKDF (reference sequence). Between the trimmed V and J ends, which lost 3 bases and 10 bases, there was a span of 19 bases. The chain's CDR3 is CATSRDLGGLDEQFF. DNA of the CDR3: TGTGCCACCAGCAGGGACCTTGGGGGTCTGGACGAGCAGTTCTTC.

V gene TRBV5-1 combines with J gene TRBJ2-2; the D gene is possibly TRBD2 (5 bases). Per the germline V gene, CDR1 is SGHRS and CDR2 is YFSETQ. V was clipped by 1 base and J by 4 bases, with 14 bases between them. This CDR3 is built from 16 residues. In nucleotides, the CDR3 is TGCGCCAGCAGCTTGTGGGCCGAGGCGGGCACCGGGGAGCTGTTTTTT. Translating it yields CASSLWAEAGTGELFF.